These T cell receptor beta chains were read from a single sample in a study of T-cell reconstitution after alpha-beta-depleted transplantation in children. One entry per CDR3 protein, called by TCRdb with MiXCR from the PCR reads. The profile shows some 110,000 distinct CDR3 sequences, over 9% of them singletons. The source was PBMCs, collected before TCRalphabeta/CD19-depleted stem cell transplant. The receptor source for this set is a boy aged 2-9 years with acute lymphoblastic leukemia, due to receive a stem cell transplant. CDR3s include the opening cysteine and the closing phenylalanine or tryptophan. Fields, in order: V gene, D gene, CDR3 protein. A D gene is named only where the DNA matches it firmly.

TRBV7-6 | . | CASSGRQAGEQFF
TRBV5-5 | TRBD1 | CASSFERTGYYGYTF
TRBV20-1 | TRBD2 | CSAFRSGEETQYF
TRBV27 | . | CASSLSFQSSYGYTF
TRBV6-2/TRBV6-3 | . | CASSYSPGVNSPLHF
TRBV20-1 | TRBD1 | CSTRRTGKVRETQYF
TRBV29-1 | . | CSVEYGHGYTF
TRBV4-1 | . | CASSQVRSGSRYF
TRBV3-1 | TRBD1 | CASSPDRYNEQFF
TRBV7-6 | TRBD1 | CASSLDRGYEQYF
TRBV6-1 | TRBD2 | CASRPDGTSGSEQFF
TRBV6-1 | . | CATLEFPNTGELFF
TRBV5-1 | TRBD1 | CASSLAGQGVYEQYF
TRBV11-2 | . | CASSLEGGQGRVYEQYF
TRBV12-3/TRBV12-4 | . | CASRVESYEQYF
TRBV19 | . | CASSATGKQYF
TRBV27 | . | CASSLYGGQETQYF